A single sample gave rise to the 5 T cell receptor beta chains below, sequenced in a study of cytomegalovirus exposure and HLA in healthy donors. Vbeta (60) and Jbeta (13) primers were used in the PCR. Generated by immunoSEQ multiplex PCR, the TCRdb table keeps only in-frame clones and is missing some. The sample carries roughly 100,000 clones, about three quarters recorded once. Sequencing was done on a sample of PBMCs. These receptors all stem from a male donor in good health and CMV-seronegative.

V usage is TRBV18 and J usage is TRBJ2-1; a possible D gene is TRBD1 (6 bases). CDR1 is KGHSH and CDR2 is LQKENI in the germline V gene. This CDR3 spans 14 amino acids. With 3 bases removed from V and 3 bases from J, the gap between germline ends came to 9 bases. This CDR3 reads CASSPLDSYNEQFF. DNA for the CDR3: TGTGCCAGCTCACCTTTGGACAGCTACAATGAGCAGTTCTTC.

The rearrangement links TRBV27 to TRBJ2-7; TRBD2 agrees at 8 bases. Unmatched junction bases numbered 10, after V lost 6 bases and J lost 3 bases. CDR1 and CDR2 from the germline V gene are MNHEY and SMNVEV (reference sequence). The CDR3 extends over 15 amino acids. Written as DNA, the CDR3 is TGTGCCAGCAGACTTGGACTAGCCCTACTCTACGAGCAGTACTTC. Amino acid sequence: CASRLGLALLYEQYF.

The V call is TRBV27, the J call TRBJ2-4, with D possibly matching TRBD1 (5 bases). Trimming cost V 2 bases and J 0 bases, with 11 bases left between them. The CDR3 spans 16 residues. Germline values: CDR1 MNHEY, CDR2 SMNVEV (reference sequence). The CDR3 DNA reads as TGTGCCAGCAGTTTAGGGCAGGGATTAGCCAAAAACATTCAGTACTTC. Its translation: CASSLGQGLAKNIQYF.

This chain uses TRBV15 with TRBJ1-5; TRBD1 aligns across 8 bases. V was pared by 2 bases and J by 8 bases, with 8 bases of the junction left unmatched. The germline V gene encodes CDR1 LNHNV and CDR2 YYDKDF (reference sequence). This CDR3 spans 15 amino acids. CDR3 loop: CATSRSGQGTEPQHF. Written as DNA, the CDR3 is TGTGCCACCAGCAGATCCGGACAGGGTACGGAGCCCCAGCATTTT.

The chain is built from TRBV5-1 and TRBJ1-2; possibly TRBD1 for D (6 bases). The CDR3 has 15 amino acids. Germline V gene lookup returns CDR1 SGHRS and CDR2 YFSETQ. The V gene lost 0 bases and the J gene lost 3 bases, with 12 bases spanning the gap. The CDR3 sequence: CASSLEARGDYGYTF. DNA for the CDR3: TGCGCCAGCAGCTTGGAGGCCAGGGGAGACTATGGCTACACCTTC.